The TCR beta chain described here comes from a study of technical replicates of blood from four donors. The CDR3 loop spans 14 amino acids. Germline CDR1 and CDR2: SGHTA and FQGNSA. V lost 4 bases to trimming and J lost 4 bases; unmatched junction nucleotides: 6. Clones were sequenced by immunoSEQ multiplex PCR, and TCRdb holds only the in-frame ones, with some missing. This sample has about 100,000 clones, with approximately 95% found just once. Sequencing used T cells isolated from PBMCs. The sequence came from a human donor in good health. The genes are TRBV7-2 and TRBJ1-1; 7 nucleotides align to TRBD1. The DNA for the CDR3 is TGTGCCAGCAGCTCGTCAACAGGGGCCACTGAAGCTTTCTTT. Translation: CASSSSTGATEAFF.